This T cell receptor (beta chain) was recorded in a study of regulatory T cells in long-lasting Graves disease. Study details: Less than 3 months of antithyroid drugs had been taken by newly diagnosed Graves' patients.

Investigators prepared the TCR beta libraries by applying iRepertoire HTBI primers and Arm-PCR of CDR3 regions. In TCRdb, the multiplex PCR reads were re-called with MiXCR into one record per CDR3 protein. Of 560,000 or so distinct CDR3 sequences in the sample, around 15% were seen once. Time point defined: newly diagnosed GD, antithyroid drugs for less than 3 months. Construction of the TCR library relied on RNA isolated from PBMCs. As concerns this clonotype: The antigen is unknown.

Broader study findings: Among the persistent patients, thousands of public clonotypes were shared, more than the roughly 900 shared among new patients. Persistent disease preferred TRBV28, TRBJ1-2 and TRBJ2-5.

V was pared by 2 bases and J by 6 bases, with 6 bases of the junction left unmatched. CDR1 and CDR2 from the germline V gene are MNHEY and SMNVEV (reference sequence). The CDR3 sequence is 15 residues long. These sequences were also reported in another study, on T cells in Graves' hyperthyroidism and ophthalmopathy.

This receptor was obtained from a man aged 18 to 29 with Graves disease. The rearrangement links TRBV27 to TRBJ2-1; 8 bases match TRBD1. The material was peripheral blood mononuclear cells (PBMCs), obtained at new diagnosis, from a patient treated with antithyroid drugs. CDR3 residues: CASSLVPGQVNEQFF. CDR3 DNA sequence: TGTGCCAGCAGTTTAGTTCCGGGACAGGTCAATGAGCAGTTCTTC.